This is a list of T cell receptor beta chains from one sample in a study of blood T cell repertoires in COVID-19. The protocol was immunoSEQ multiplex PCR, while the TCRdb copy is restricted to in-frame clones and leaves out a portion. The sample lists around 84,000 clones, approximately 80% seen once, with approximately 20% in the top ten. Sequencing used peripheral blood. These receptors originate from an older man with active or convalescent COVID-19. Both conserved end residues are part of each CDR3. D genes are given only for firm matches. Some rows have no size entry. The others give once, few or many, or a class for an expanded clone.

17,TRBD1,TRBV7-8,-,TRBJ1-4,TGTGCCAGCAGCTTGTCGCCCCCCGGGACAGGGAATGAAAAACTGTTTTTT,CASSLSPPGTGNEKLFF
13,-,TRBV28,-,TRBJ2-5,TGTGCCAGCAGGGACGGAGGGAGGGAGACCCAGTACTTC,CASRDGGRETQYF
18,TRBD1,TRBV2,few,TRBJ1-2,TGTGCCAGCAGTGGTCCTCTGCGGGACAGGGGGGTAAACTATGGCTACACCTTC,CASSGPLRDRGVNYGYTF
12,-,TRBV3-1/TRBV3-2,-,TRBJ1-2,TGTGCCAGCAGCCAACAGACAAGCGGCTACACCTTC,CASSQQTSGYTF
13,-,TRBV28,-,TRBJ1-5,TGTGCCAGCAGCTTCGGTCGATATCAGCCCCAGCATTTT,CASSFGRYQPQHF
14,TRBD2,TRBV4-1,-,TRBJ2-1,TGCGCCAGCAATCGGCGGGAGGGCCTGCATGAGCAGTTCTTC,CASNRREGLHEQFF
14,-,TRBV6-5,-,TRBJ1-1,TGTGCCAGCAGGAGCACGTCGAACGGGGCTGAAGCTTTCTTT,CASRSTSNGAEAFF
16,-,TRBV11-2,-,TRBJ2-1,TGTGCCAGCAGCTTAGAAATAGGGGCCCTTCCGAATGAGCAGTTCTTC,CASSLEIGALPNEQFF
13,TRBD1,TRBV10-1,-,TRBJ1-2,TGCGCCAGCAGTGACGGGACAGCCTATGGCTACACCTTC,CASSDGTAYGYTF
12,-,TRBV19,-,TRBJ2-3,TGTGCCAGTAGTACCCGGGTTGATACGCAGTATTTT,CASSTRVDTQYF
15,TRBD1,TRBV7-9,-,TRBJ2-5,TGTGCCAGCAGCTCAGGACAGGAGTACCAAGAGACCCAGTACTTC,CASSSGQEYQETQYF
15,TRBD1,TRBV9,-,TRBJ1-4,TGTGCCAGCAGCGTAGGGACAGGGGCTAATGAAAAACTGTTTTTT,CASSVGTGANEKLFF
15,-,TRBV2,-,TRBJ1-5,TGTGCCAGCAGTGAGGAGGGGAGTAACAATCAGCCCCAGCATTTT,CASSEEGSNNQPQHF
16,TRBD1,TRBV2,-,TRBJ1-3,TGTGCCAGCAATAGGGGGCACCCGAGCTCTGGAAACACCATATATTTT,CASNRGHPSSGNTIYF
14,-,TRBV5-1,-,TRBJ1-3,TGCGCCAGCAGCGGCGGGCAAGGGGGAAACACCATATATTTT,CASSGGQGGNTIYF
14,-,TRBV6-5,-,TRBJ2-2,TGTGCCAGCAGGCCCTCAGGGTACACCGGGGAGCTGTTTTTT,CASRPSGYTGELFF
14,-,TRBV5-6,-,TRBJ2-5,TGTGCCAGCAGCCTAAGGGGCGGGGTGGAGACCCAGTACTTC,CASSLRGGVETQYF